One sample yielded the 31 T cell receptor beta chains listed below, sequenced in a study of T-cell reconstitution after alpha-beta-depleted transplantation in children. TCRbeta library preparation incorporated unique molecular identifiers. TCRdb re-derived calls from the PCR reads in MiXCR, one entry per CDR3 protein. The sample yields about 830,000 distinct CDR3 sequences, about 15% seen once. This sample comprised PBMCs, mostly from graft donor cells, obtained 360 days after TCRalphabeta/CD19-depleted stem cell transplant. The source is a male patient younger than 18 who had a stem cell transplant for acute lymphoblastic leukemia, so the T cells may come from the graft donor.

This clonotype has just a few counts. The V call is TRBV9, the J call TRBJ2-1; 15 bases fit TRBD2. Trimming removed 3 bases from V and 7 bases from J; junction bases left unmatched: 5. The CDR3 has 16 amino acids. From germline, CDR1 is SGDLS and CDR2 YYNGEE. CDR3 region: CASSAPGLAGGNEQFF. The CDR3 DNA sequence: TGTGCCAGCAGCGCCCCGGGACTAGCGGGAGGAAATGAGCAGTTCTTC.

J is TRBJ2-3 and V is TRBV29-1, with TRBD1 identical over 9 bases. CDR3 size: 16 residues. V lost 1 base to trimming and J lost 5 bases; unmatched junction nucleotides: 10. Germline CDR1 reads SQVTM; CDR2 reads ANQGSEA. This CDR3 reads CSVEGDRDAWRDTQYF. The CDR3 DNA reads TGCAGCGTTGAAGGGGACAGGGATGCCTGGAGAGATACGCAGTATTTT.

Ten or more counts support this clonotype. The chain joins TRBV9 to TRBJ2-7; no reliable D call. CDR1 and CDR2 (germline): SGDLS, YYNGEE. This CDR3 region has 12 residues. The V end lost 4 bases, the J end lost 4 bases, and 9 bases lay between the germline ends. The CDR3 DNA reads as TGTGCCAGCAGCCATGGGCCTTACGAGCAGTACTTC. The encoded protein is CASSHGPYEQYF.

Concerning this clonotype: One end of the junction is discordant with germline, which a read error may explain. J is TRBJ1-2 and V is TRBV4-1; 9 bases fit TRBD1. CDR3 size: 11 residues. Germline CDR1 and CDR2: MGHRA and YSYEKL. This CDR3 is CASSQGDRAIF. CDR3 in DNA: TGCGCCAGCAGCCAGGGGGACAGGGCCATCTTC.

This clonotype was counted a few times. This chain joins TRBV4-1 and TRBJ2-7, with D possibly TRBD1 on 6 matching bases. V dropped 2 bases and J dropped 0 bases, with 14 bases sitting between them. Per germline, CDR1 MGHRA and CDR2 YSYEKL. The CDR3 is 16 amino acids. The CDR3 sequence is CASSQSKDSFSYEQYF. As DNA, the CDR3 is TGCGCCAGCAGCCAAAGCAAGGACAGTTTCTCCTACGAGCAGTACTTC.

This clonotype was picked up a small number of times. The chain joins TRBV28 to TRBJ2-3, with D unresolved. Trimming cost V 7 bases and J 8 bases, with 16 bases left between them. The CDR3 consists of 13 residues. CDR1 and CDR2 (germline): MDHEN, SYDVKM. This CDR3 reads CASTPRVWATQYF. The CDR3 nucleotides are TGTGCCAGCACCCCGCGAGTCTGGGCTACGCAGTATTTT.

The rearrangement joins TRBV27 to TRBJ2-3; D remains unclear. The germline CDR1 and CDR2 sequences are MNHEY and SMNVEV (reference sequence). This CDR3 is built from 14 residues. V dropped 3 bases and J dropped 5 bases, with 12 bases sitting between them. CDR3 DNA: TGTGCCAGCAGTTTTGGGCAGGCTCGAGATACGCAGTATTTT. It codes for CASSFGQARDTQYF.

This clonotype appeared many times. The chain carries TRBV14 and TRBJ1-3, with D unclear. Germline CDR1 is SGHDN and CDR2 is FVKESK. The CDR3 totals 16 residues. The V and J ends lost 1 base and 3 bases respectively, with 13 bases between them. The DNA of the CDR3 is TGTGCCAGCAGCCAAGGATTCGGACGGGTTGGAAACACCATATATTTT. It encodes CASSQGFGRVGNTIYF.

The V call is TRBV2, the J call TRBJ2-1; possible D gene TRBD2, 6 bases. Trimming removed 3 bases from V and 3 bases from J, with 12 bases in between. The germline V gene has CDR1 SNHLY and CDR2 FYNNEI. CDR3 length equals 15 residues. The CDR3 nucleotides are TGTGCCAGCAGTGAGGAGGGGACCCTCTACAATGAGCAGTTCTTC. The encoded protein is CASSEEGTLYNEQFF.

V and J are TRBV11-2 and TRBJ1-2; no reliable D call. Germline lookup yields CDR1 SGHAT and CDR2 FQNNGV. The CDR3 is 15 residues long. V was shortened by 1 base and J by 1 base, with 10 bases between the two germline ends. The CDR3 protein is CASSLAENFNYGYTF. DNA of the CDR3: TGTGCCAGCAGCTTAGCGGAAAACTTTAACTATGGCTACACCTTC.

The CDR3 sequence is CAIQAGTGVRNTEAFF. The CDR3 region has the DNA TGTGCCATACAGGCCGGGACAGGGGTTAGGAACACTGAAGCTTTCTTT. The chain combines TRBV10-3 with TRBJ1-1; TRBD1 agrees at 10 bases. The CDR3 has 16 amino acids. J lost 1 base, V lost 9 bases, and 11 bases had no gene match. The V gene's germline CDR1 is ENHRY and CDR2 SYGVKD.

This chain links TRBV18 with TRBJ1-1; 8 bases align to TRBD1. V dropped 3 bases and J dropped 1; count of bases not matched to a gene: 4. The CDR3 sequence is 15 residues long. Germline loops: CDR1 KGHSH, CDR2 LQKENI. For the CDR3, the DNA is TGTGCCAGCTCACCCCCCGGGACAGGGAACACTGAAGCTTTCTTT. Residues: CASSPPGTGNTEAFF.

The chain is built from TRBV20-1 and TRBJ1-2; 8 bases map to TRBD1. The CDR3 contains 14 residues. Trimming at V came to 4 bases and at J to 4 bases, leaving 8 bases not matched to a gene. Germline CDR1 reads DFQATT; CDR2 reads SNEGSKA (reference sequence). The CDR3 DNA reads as TGCAGTGCTATTCGCAGGGGGCCGATCTATGGCTACACCTTC. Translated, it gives CSAIRRGPIYGYTF.

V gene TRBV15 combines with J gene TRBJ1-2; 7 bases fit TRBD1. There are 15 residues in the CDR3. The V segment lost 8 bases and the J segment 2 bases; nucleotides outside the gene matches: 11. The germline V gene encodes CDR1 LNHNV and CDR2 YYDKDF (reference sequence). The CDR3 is CATYSISTGNYGYTF. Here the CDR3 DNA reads TGTGCCACCTACAGCATCTCGACAGGGAACTATGGCTACACCTTC.

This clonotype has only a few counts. The CDR3 protein is CASSPRALEAGELFF. CDR3 nucleotides: TGTGCCAGCAGTCCCCGGGCCCTGGAGGCCGGGGAGCTGTTTTTT. The V gene is TRBV12-3 or TRBV12-4, the J gene TRBJ2-2, with TRBD2 as a possible D gene (5 bases). The V and J ends lost 5 bases and 6 bases respectively, with 16 bases between them. The CDR3 is 15 amino acids.

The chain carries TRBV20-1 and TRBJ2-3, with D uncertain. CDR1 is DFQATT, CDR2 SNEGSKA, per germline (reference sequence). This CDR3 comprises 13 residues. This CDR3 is CSLDPLGTDTQYF. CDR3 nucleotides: TGCAGCCTGGACCCCCTGGGCACAGATACGCAGTATTTT.

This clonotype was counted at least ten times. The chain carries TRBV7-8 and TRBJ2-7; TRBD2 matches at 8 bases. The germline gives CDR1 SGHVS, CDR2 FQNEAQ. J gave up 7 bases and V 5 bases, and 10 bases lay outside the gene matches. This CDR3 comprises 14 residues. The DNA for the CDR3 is TGTGCCAGCAGCCCCGGACTAGCTTCTGGTGAGCAGTACTTC. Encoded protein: CASSPGLASGEQYF.

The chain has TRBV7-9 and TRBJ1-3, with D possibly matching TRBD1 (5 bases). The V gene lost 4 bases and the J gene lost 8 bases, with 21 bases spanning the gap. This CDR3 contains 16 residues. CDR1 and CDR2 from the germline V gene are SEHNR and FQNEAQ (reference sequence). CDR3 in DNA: TGTGCCAGCAGCTCGATACGGACAAAACTAGAGGACACCATATATTTT. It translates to CASSSIRTKLEDTIYF.

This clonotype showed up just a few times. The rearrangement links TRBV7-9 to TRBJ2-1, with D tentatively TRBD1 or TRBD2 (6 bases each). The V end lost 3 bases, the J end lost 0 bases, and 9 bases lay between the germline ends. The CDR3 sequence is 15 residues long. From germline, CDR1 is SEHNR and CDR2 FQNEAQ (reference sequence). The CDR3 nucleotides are TGTGCCAGCAGCTTCCGGGGGCTCTCCTACAATGAGCAGTTCTTC. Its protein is CASSFRGLSYNEQFF.

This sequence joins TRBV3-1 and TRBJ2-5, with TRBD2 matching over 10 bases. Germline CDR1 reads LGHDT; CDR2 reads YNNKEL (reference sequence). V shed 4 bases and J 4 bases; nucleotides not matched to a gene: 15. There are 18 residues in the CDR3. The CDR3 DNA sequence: TGTGCCAGCAGCCTGGGGACATCACTAAGGACTAGCGGAGAGACCCAGTACTTC. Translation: CASSLGTSLRTSGETQYF.

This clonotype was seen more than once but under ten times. This chain's CDR3 is CASSLDGDPSSYNEQFF. CDR3 DNA sequence: TGTGCCAGCAGTTTAGACGGGGACCCCAGCTCCTACAATGAGCAGTTCTTC. The chain is built from TRBV12-3 or TRBV12-4 and TRBJ2-1; perhaps D is TRBD1 or TRBD2 (5 bases each). The CDR3 loop spans 17 amino acids. The germline V and J ends were trimmed by 1 base and 0 bases, with 13 bases remaining between them.

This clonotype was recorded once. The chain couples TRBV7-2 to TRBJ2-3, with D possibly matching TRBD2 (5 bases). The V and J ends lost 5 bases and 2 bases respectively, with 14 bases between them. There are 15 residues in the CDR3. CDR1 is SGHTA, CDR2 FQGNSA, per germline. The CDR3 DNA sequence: TGTGCCAGCAGCCGGACTTCTCTTACCACAGATACGCAGTATTTT. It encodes CASSRTSLTTDTQYF.

The CDR3 protein is CASSPPGQKGSEQYF. DNA of the CDR3: TGCGCCAGCAGCCCTCCGGGACAGAAGGGAAGTGAGCAGTACTTC. This chain uses TRBV5-1 with TRBJ2-7; 7 nucleotides match TRBD1. CDR1 and CDR2 (germline): SGHRS, YFSETQ. Trimming at V came to 4 bases and at J to 7 bases, leaving 14 bases not matched to a gene. The CDR3 extends over 15 amino acids.

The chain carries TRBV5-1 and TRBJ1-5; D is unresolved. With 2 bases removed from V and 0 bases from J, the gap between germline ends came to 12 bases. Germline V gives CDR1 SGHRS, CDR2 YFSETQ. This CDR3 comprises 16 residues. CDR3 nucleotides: TGCGCCAGCAGCTTAGGTCCAGACGGTAGCAATCAGCCCCAGCATTTT. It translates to CASSLGPDGSNQPQHF.

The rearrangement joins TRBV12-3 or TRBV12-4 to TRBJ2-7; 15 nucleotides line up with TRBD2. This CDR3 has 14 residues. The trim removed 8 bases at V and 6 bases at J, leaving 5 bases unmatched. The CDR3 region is CASGLAGGSGEQYF. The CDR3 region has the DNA TGTGCCAGCGGACTAGCGGGAGGGTCGGGCGAGCAGTACTTC.

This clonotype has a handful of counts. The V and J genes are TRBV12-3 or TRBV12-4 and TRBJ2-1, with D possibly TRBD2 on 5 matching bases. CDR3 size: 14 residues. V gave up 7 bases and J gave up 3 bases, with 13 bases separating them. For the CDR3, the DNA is TGTGCCAGCACCTCCGGCACTAGCTACAATGAGCAGTTCTTC. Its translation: CASTSGTSYNEQFF.

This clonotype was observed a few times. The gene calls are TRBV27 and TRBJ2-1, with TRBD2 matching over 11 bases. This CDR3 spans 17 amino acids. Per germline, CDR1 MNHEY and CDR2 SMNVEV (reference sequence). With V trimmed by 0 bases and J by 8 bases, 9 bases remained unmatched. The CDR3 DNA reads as TGTGCCAGCAGTTTATCCTTTACTAGCGGGAGTTTAGATGAGCAGTTCTTC. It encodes CASSLSFTSGSLDEQFF.

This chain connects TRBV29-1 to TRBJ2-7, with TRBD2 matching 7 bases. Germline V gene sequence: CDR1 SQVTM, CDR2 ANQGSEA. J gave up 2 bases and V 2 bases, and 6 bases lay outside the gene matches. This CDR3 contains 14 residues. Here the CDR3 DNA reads TGCAGCGTTGAATTTGGGGGAGGGCCCTACGAGCAGTACTTC. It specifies CSVEFGGGPYEQYF.

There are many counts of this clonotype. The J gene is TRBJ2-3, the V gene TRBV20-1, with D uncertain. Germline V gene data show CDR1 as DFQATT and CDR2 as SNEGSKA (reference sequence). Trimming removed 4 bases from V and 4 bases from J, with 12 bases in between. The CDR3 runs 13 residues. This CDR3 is CSATKDPPDTQYF. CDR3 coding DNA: TGCAGTGCTACTAAGGACCCTCCAGATACGCAGTATTTT.

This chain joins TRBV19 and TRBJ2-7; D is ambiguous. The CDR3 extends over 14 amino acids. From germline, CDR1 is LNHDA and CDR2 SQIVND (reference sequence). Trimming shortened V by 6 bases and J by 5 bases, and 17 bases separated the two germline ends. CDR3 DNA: TGTGCCAGTAGCGAGCGCCAAACGAGAAACGAGCAGTACTTC. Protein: CASSERQTRNEQYF.

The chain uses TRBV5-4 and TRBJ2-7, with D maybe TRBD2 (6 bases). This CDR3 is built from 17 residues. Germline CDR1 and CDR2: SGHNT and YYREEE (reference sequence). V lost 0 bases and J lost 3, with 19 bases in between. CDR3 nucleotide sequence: TGTGCCAGCAGCTTGGCCATTCTCGGGGGACGGGGCTACGAGCAGTACTTC. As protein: CASSLAILGGRGYEQYF. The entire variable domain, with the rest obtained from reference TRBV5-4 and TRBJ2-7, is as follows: ETGVTQSPTHLIKTRGQQVTLRCSSQSGHNTVSWYQQALGQGPQFIFQYYREEENGRGNFPPRFSGLQFPNYSSELNVNALELDDSALYLCASSLAILGGRGYEQYFGPGTRLTVT.